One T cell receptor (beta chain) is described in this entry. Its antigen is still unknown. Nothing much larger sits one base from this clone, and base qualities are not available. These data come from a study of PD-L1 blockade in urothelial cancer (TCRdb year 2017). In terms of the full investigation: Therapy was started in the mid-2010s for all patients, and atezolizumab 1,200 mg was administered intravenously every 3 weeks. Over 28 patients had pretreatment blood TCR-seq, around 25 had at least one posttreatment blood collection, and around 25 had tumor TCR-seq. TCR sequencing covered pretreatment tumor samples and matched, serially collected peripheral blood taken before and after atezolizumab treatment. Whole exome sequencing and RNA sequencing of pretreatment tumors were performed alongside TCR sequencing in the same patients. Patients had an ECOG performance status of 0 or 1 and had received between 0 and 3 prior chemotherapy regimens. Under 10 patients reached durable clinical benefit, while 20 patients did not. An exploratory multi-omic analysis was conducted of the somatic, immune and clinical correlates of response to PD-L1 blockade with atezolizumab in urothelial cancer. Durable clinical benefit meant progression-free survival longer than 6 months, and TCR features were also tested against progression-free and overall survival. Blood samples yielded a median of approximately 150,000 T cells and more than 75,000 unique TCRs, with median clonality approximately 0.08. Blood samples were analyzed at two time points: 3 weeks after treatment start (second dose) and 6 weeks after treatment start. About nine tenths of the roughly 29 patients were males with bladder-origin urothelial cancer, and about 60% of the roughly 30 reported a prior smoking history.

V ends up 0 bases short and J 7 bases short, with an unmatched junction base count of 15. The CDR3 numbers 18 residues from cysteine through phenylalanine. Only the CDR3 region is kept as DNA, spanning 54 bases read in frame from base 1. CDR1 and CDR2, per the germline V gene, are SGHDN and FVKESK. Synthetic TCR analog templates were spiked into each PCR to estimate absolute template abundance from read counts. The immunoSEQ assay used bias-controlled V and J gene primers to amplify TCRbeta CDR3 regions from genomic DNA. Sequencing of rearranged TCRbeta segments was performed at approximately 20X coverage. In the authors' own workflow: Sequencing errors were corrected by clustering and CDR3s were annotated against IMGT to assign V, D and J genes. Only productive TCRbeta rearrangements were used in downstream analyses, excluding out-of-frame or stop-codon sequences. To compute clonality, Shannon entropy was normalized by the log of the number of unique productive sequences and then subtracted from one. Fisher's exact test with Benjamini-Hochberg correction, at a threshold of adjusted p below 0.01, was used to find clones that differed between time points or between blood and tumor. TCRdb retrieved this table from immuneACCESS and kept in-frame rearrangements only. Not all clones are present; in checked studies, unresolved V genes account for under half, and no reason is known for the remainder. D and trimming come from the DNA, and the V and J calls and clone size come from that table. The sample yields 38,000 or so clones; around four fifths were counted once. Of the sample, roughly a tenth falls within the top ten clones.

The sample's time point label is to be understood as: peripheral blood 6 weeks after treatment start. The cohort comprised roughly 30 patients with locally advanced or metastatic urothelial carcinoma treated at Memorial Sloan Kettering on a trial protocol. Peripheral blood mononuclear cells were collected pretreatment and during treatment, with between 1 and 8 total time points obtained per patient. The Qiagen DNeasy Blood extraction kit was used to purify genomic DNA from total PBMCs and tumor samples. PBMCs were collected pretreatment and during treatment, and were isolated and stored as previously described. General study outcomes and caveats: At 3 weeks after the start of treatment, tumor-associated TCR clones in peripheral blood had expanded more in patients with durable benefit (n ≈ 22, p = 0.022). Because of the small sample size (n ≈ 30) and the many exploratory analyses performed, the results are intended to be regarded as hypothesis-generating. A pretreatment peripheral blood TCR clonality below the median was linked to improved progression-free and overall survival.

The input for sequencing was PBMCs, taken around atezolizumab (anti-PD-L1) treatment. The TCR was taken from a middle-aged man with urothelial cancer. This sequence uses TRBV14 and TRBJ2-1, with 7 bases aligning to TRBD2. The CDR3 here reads CASSQEGFGGRVLNEQFF. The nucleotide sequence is TGTGCCAGCAGCCAAGAAGGTTTTGGCGGGAGAGTTCTGAATGAGCAGTTCTTC.